The rows below give T cell receptor beta chains drawn from one sample of a study of human T cells and chemical hapten exposure. Each CDR3 protein is one row after TCRdb ran MiXCR on the 5' RACE reads. This table has tens of thousands of distinct CDR3 sequences, about 7.7% appearing once. The receptors shown here come from a male donor in good health. CDR3s include the opening cysteine and the closing phenylalanine or tryptophan. Each record gives: clone size, D gene, J gene, V gene, CDR3 protein, CDR3 DNA. A D gene is named only where the DNA matches it firmly. The listing skips clone size in some rows; elsewhere it reads once, few, many or a size class.

few	.	TRBJ2-5	TRBV2	CASRVADQETQYF	TGTGCCAGCAGGGTAGCGGACCAAGAGACCCAGTACTTC
few	TRBD2	TRBJ2-1	TRBV24-1	CATSESGRDNEQFF	TGTGCCACCAGTGAAAGCGGGAGGGACAATGAGCAGTTCTTC
many	.	TRBJ1-1	TRBV29-1	CSVGDISGGTEAFF	TGCAGCGTCGGGGACATCTCGGGAGGGACTGAAGCTTTCTTT
many	.	TRBJ1-1	TRBV15	CATSRDRGPEAFF	TGTGCCACCAGCAGAGATAGGGGACCTGAAGCTTTCTTT
many	.	TRBJ2-2	TRBV11-2	CASSLGAGNTGELFF	TGTGCCAGCAGCTTAGGTGCAGGGAACACCGGGGAGCTGTTTTTT
many	.	TRBJ2-7	TRBV4-3	CASSLRSESSYEQYF	TGCGCCAGCAGCCTGAGGTCGGAAAGCTCCTACGAGCAGTACTTC
many	.	TRBJ2-3	TRBV20-1	CSAYKAASTDTQYF	TGCAGTGCTTATAAGGCGGCTAGCACAGATACGCAGTATTTT
few	TRBD2	TRBJ2-2	TRBV7-2	CASSRRTSGRVANTGELFF	TGTGCCAGCAGCCGACGGACTAGCGGGAGGGTTGCGAACACCGGGGAGCTGTTTTTT
few	.	TRBJ1-2	TRBV12-3/TRBV12-4	CASAPGTDLGYTF	TGTGCCAGCGCTCCCGGAACAGACTTAGGCTACACCTTC
.	.	TRBJ2-7	TRBV5-1	CASSLEQGGYEQYF	TGCGCCAGCAGCTTGGAACAGGGTGGCTACGAGCAGTACTTC
.	.	TRBJ2-7	TRBV6-5	CASSNRINGYEQYF	TGTGCCAGCAGCAACAGAATAAATGGGTACGAGCAGTACTTC
many	.	TRBJ1-5	TRBV20-1	CSASVGNSNQPQHF	TGCAGTGCTAGCGTCGGTAATAGCAATCAGCCCCAGCATTTT
.	.	TRBJ2-1	TRBV7-2	CASSLGGLTGSYNEQFF	TGTGCCAGCAGCTTAGGGGGTCTAACAGGATCCTACAATGAGCAGTTCTTC
.	TRBD1	TRBJ1-2	TRBV5-6	CASSGRDSLNYGYTF	TGTGCCAGCAGCGGGAGGGACAGCCTTAACTATGGCTACACCTTC
many	TRBD2	TRBJ2-2	TRBV7-9	CASSSSGSLAGELFF	TGTGCCAGCAGCTCTAGCGGGAGTTTGGCCGGGGAGCTGTTTTTT
.	TRBD2	TRBJ2-7	TRBV20-1	CSARGGERGCPYEQYF	TGCAGTGCTAGGGGTGGGGAGCGGGGGTGTCCCTACGAGCAGTACTTC
.	.	TRBJ2-3	TRBV12-3/TRBV12-4	CASSLGLTDTQYF	TGTGCCAGCAGTCTCGGGCTCACAGATACGCAGTATTTT
.	TRBD1	TRBJ2-7	TRBV18	CASSSIQGPQYF	TGTGCCAGCTCATCTATACAGGGGCCCCAGTACTTC
.	.	TRBJ1-6	TRBV20-1	CSARLIPAGTNSPLHF	TGCAGTGCTAGACTAATTCCGGCCGGGACAAATTCACCCCTCCACTTT
many	.	TRBJ2-7	TRBV10-3	CAISQDRPGEQYF	TGTGCCATCAGCCAGGACCGGCCCGGGGAGCAGTACTTC
few	.	TRBJ1-2	TRBV6-1	CASSEVAGAKGGYTF	TGTGCCAGCAGTGAAGTCGCAGGAGCTAAGGGGGGCTACACCTTC
few	.	TRBJ1-6	TRBV10-3	CAISGDGTLHF	TGTGCCATCAGTGGGGACGGGACCCTCCACTTT
.	TRBD2	TRBJ2-5	TRBV4-2	CASSQGDQREGLGETQYF	TGTGCCAGCAGCCAAGGAGATCAGCGGGAGGGGTTAGGGGAGACCCAGTACTTC
many	.	TRBJ2-3	TRBV12-3/TRBV12-4	CASTLRTDTQYF	TGTGCCAGCACCCTACGCACAGATACGCAGTATTTT
many	.	TRBJ2-7	TRBV21-1	CASSTRLEKMYEQYF	TGTGCCAGCAGCACCAGACTCGAGAAAATGTACGAGCAGTACTTC
many	TRBD1	TRBJ2-3	TRBV24-1	CATSDRTGPSTDTQYF	TGTGCCACCAGTGACCGGACAGGTCCCAGCACAGATACGCAGTATTTT
.	.	TRBJ1-6	TRBV12-3/TRBV12-4	CASSPSGAPNSPLHF	TGTGCCAGCAGTCCTTCCGGAGCCCCTAATTCACCCCTCCACTTT
.	TRBD2	TRBJ2-3	TRBV2	CASSHGLAVTDTQYF	TGTGCCAGCAGTCATGGACTAGCAGTCACAGATACGCAGTATTTT
many	.	TRBJ1-1	TRBV20-1	CSATQEGRVAEAFF	TGCAGTGCCACCCAAGAGGGGCGAGTCGCTGAAGCTTTCTTT
few	.	TRBJ2-5	TRBV5-5	CASSRGGSGQETQYF	TGTGCCAGCAGCCGAGGGGGATCGGGGCAAGAGACCCAGTACTTC
many	TRBD1	TRBJ2-3	TRBV11-2	CASSLGAGGLYF	TGTGCCAGCAGCTTGGGGGCAGGGGGTCTGTATTTT
.	.	TRBJ1-1	TRBV19	CASQAGEGSAFF	TGTGCCAGCCAGGCGGGGGAAGGCTCGGCTTTCTTT
.	TRBD2	TRBJ2-1	TRBV3-1	CASSWEGLAYNEQFF	TGTGCCAGTTCTTGGGAGGGACTGGCCTACAATGAGCAGTTCTTC
many	.	TRBJ2-5	TRBV6-2/TRBV6-3	CASLREGAQETQYF	TGTGCCAGCTTACGGGAGGGGGCCCAAGAGACCCAGTACTTC
many	TRBD1	TRBJ1-1	TRBV12-3/TRBV12-4	CASSFIPRGNTEAFF	TGTGCCAGCAGTTTCATCCCCAGGGGGAATACTGAAGCTTTCTTT
.	TRBD1	TRBJ1-1	TRBV6-2/TRBV6-3	CASMVGGLTEAFF	TGTGCCAGCATGGTAGGGGGCCTAACTGAAGCTTTCTTT
many	.	TRBJ1-5	TRBV7-8	CASSLKPRAGNQPQHF	TGTGCCAGCAGCTTAAAACCCAGGGCAGGCAATCAGCCCCAGCATTTT
.	TRBD1	TRBJ2-4	TRBV9	CASSADRARNIQYF	TGTGCCAGCAGCGCTGACAGGGCTCGAAACATTCAGTACTTC
few	TRBD1	TRBJ1-4	TRBV11-2	CASSLAGTAASNEKLFF	TGTGCCAGCAGCTTAGCCGGGACAGCAGCCTCTAATGAAAAACTGTTTTTT
.	.	TRBJ2-1	TRBV7-9	CASSLGGTRLTNEQFF	TGTGCCAGCAGCCTAGGGGGAACTCGATTAACAAATGAGCAGTTCTTC
few	.	TRBJ1-6	TRBV5-1	CASTAGRGSNSPLHF	TGCGCCAGCACCGCTGGGCGGGGGAGTAATTCACCCCTCCACTTT
few	.	TRBJ1-2	TRBV3-1	CASSQDTNGYTF	TGTGCCAGCAGCCAAGACACCAATGGCTACACCTTC
few	TRBD1	TRBJ1-4	TRBV11-2	CASSPRTGTEKLFF	TGTGCCAGCAGCCCACGGACAGGGACTGAAAAACTGTTTTTT
.	.	TRBJ2-2	TRBV29-1	CSVDTGLETGELFF	TGCAGCGTTGATACAGGGTTGGAGACCGGGGAGCTGTTTTTT
many	TRBD1	TRBJ2-5	TRBV29-1	CSVGLPGGQETQYF	TGCAGCGTTGGTCTTCCAGGGGGACAAGAGACCCAGTACTTC
few	.	TRBJ1-6	TRBV2	CASSEGRSSYNSPLHF	TGTGCCAGCAGTGAGGGAAGGAGCTCCTATAATTCACCCCTCCACTTT
many	.	TRBJ1-1	TRBV27	CASSLTVWGEAFF	TGTGCCAGCAGTTTAACAGTCTGGGGCGAAGCTTTCTTT
.	.	TRBJ1-1	TRBV6-1	CASRAGRHYTEAFF	TGTGCCAGCAGGGCAGGGCGGCATTACACTGAAGCTTTCTTT
.	.	TRBJ2-2	TRBV6-1	CASSPMSLPNTGELFF	TGTGCCAGCAGTCCGATGTCGCTTCCGAACACCGGGGAGCTGTTTTTT
few	.	TRBJ1-6	TRBV20-1	CSAGPGDRNSPLHF	TGCAGTGCTGGACCGGGGGATCGGAATTCACCCCTCCACTTT
medium-sized	TRBD1	TRBJ2-7	TRBV20-1	CSARDLGQENYEQYF	TGCAGTGCTAGAGACTTGGGACAGGAGAACTACGAGCAGTACTTC
.	.	TRBJ2-2	TRBV29-1	CSVKLENTGELFF	TGCAGCGTCAAGCTGGAGAACACCGGGGAGCTGTTTTTT
.	TRBD1	TRBJ1-2	TRBV10-3	CADSPGQGGGYTF	TGTGCCGACTCGCCGGGACAGGGGGGCGGCTACACCTTC
.	.	TRBJ2-1	TRBV7-2	CASSLEEWGHEQFF	TGTGCCAGCAGCTTAGAGGAATGGGGGCATGAGCAGTTCTTC
many	TRBD1	TRBJ1-2	TRBV20-1	CSARGTGTDGYTF	TGCAGTGCTAGGGGGACAGGGACTGACGGCTACACCTTC
few	TRBD2	TRBJ2-7	TRBV12-3/TRBV12-4	CASSPSSGGRSYEQYF	TGTGCCAGCAGTCCCTCTAGCGGGGGTCGCTCCTACGAGCAGTACTTC
.	.	TRBJ1-6	TRBV7-9	CASSLGQGYNSPLHF	TGTGCCAGCAGCTTAGGGCAGGGCTATAATTCACCCCTCCACTTT
many	TRBD2	TRBJ2-5	TRBV6-5	CASKFGRAGETQYF	TGTGCCAGCAAATTCGGGAGGGCCGGAGAGACCCAGTACTTC
many	.	TRBJ2-1	TRBV5-1	CASSLLQQSSYNEQFF	TGCGCCAGCAGCTTGTTACAGCAGAGCTCCTACAATGAGCAGTTCTTC